This T cell receptor (beta chain) was sequenced for a study of beta chain features in type 1 diabetes (dated by TCRdb to 2016 to 2019). The study in broad terms: Patients and healthy donors did not differ in mean age, gender distribution, total cell number or subset yield. In the study, TCRB repertoires of sorted circulating CD4+ T cell subsets from recently diagnosed type 1 diabetes patients were compared with those of matched healthy donors. A total of some 100,000,000 sorted cells were examined across all samples, and the number of cells per subset was strongly correlated with RNA yield. Naive and central memory subsets were obtained from all 30 or so donors, but regulatory and stem cell-like memory subsets were isolated from only 8 patients and 8 healthy donors.

The entire isolated RNA was reverse transcribed using the High Capacity cDNA Reverse Transcription Kit, and thus expressed TCRB transcripts were sequenced. Deep immunoSEQ sequencing was performed on naive, central memory and regulatory T cell samples, with an average of about 4 million total reads per sample. Sorted cells were lysed in RLT buffer, and RNA was extracted using DNase-treated RNeasy Micro or Mini kits according to cell number. To prevent cross-contamination, every cell subset was processed on its own, while patient and healthy donor samples were processed together. The immunoSEQ multiplex PCR was used to amplify TCRB sequences from cDNA, yielding 87-bp fragments that span the CDR3 region. Sequencing of the amplicons was done on the Illumina HiSeq platform. In the source study's methods: Synthetic template baselines were used to correct PCR bias computationally, reads within Hamming distance 2 were collapsed, and singletons that could not be merged were discarded. Reads were aligned against IMGT to assign V, D and J genes, CDR3 length and insertions or deletions at six rearrangement sites. Within each subset, clonotype counts were normalized to the number of sorted cells before true diversity and Gini coefficients were calculated with the tcR R package. The overlap coefficient, calculated on TCRB nucleotide sequences, was used to measure repertoire sharing. Out-of-frame TCRB sequences from naive cells were analyzed to stand in for the pre-selection repertoire. Here the immuneACCESS table is served through TCRdb, limited to in-frame sequences with V and J called. Missing clones are a known gap in these copies; in checked studies unresolved V genes cover under half, and the rest lacks a known reason. V and J calls and clone size follow that table, whereas D and trimming were derived from the DNA. The sample table holds nearly 700,000 clones, of which under 15% were seen once. Clones ranked in the top ten supply less than 0.025% of the sample.

This clone showed up just a few times. Its binding antigen is unknown. Germline and junction disagree at one end, which may indicate a read error. Each donor gave one peripheral blood draw, averaging approximately 120 mL, which was collected into heparinised tubes. Naive, central memory, regulatory and stem cell-like memory CD4+ T cells were sorted on a BD FACSAria II using a panel including CD45RO, CCR7, CD25, CD127, CD95 and CD27. Every sorted population had a purity above 95%. PBMCs were isolated immediately by Lymphoprep density gradient centrifugation and stained directly without culture. So that batch effects would be minimized, each experiment stained and sorted samples in pairs, pairing one healthy donor with one patient. Results the study describes overall, beyond this receptor: Shorter templates might have been favored by PCR, but patient and control samples were amplified and corrected together, so both groups would have been affected equally by any skew. In all four CD4+ subsets, TCRB CDR3 length was moderately but significantly shorter in type 1 diabetes patients. At VDJ recombination sites, type 1 diabetes patients had fewer insertions and more deleted nucleotides, which implies abnormalities in thymic rearrangement. Only small numbers of individuals were included in the HLA sub-analyses, which left unresolved whether HLA type had any influence on TCRB rearrangement. Sequencing cDNA rather than genomic DNA could over-represent highly expressing activated cells, although activation and CD3 levels did not differ between groups. The naive, central memory and regulatory TCRB repertoires appeared to resemble one another more closely among patients than among healthy donors.

CDR1 SSHAT and CDR2 FNYEAQ are derived from the germline V gene (reference sequence). From cysteine to phenylalanine, the CDR3 is 15 amino acids long. Only the CDR3 DNA stays, 45 bases, in frame from base 1. The sequenced sample consisted of naive CD4+ T cells from blood. The meaning of the sample's cell subset or site label: true naive CD4+ T cells. The source of this sequence is a young man with type 1 diabetes. The V and J segments used are TRBV7-7 and TRBJ2-5; TRBD2 aligns with 9 central bases. The DNA reads as follows: TGTGCTAGCAGCTCTACGGCGGGGGGGCCTGAGACCCAGTACTTC. Its protein reads: CASSSTAGGPETQYF.